This TCR beta chain was retrieved from a study of PD-L1 blockade in urothelial cancer. Study context: Analyses were performed on blood at 3 weeks after treatment start (the second dose) and at 6 weeks.

Sequenced by immunoSEQ multiplex PCR; TCRdb stores in-frame clones only, minus some. The repertoire consists of about 120,000 clones, with 85% to 90% occurring once and the leading ten covering about 1.5%. This sample's time point: peripheral blood 6 weeks after treatment start. V lost 2 bases to trimming and J lost 1 base; unmatched junction nucleotides: 1. The CDR3 sequence is 15 residues long. Germline V gene sequence: CDR1 SGDLS, CDR2 YYNGEE. The rearrangement uses TRBV9 and TRBJ2-5; TRBD2 aligns across 11 bases. This sequence was found in a man between 60 and 75 years old with urothelial cancer. The source material was PBMCs, sampled around atezolizumab (anti-PD-L1) treatment. This chain's CDR3 is CASSVGLAAQETQYF. The CDR3 nucleotides are TGTGCCAGCAGCGTGGGACTAGCGGCCCAAGAGACCCAGTACTTC.